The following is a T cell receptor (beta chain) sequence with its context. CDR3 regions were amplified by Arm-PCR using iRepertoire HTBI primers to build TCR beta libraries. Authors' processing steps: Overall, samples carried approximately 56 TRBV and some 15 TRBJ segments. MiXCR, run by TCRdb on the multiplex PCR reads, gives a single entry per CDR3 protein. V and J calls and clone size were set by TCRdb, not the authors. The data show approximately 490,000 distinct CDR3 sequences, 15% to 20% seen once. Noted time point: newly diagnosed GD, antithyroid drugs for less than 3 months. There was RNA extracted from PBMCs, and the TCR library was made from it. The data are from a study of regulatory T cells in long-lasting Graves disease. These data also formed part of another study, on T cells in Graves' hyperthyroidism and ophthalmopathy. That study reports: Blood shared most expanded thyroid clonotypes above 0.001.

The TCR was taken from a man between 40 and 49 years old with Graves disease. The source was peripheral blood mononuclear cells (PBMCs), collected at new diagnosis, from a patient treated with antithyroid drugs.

The CDR3 loop reads CASSRTGTPIQYF. The CDR3 DNA sequence: TGTGCCAGCAGCCGCACCGGGACCCCTATTCAGTACTTC. The chain is built from TRBV12-3 or TRBV12-4 and TRBJ2-4; TRBD1 or TRBD2 may be the D gene (5 bases each). The length of the CDR3 is 13 residues. Trimming left V 6 bases short and J 10 bases short, with 16 bases between.